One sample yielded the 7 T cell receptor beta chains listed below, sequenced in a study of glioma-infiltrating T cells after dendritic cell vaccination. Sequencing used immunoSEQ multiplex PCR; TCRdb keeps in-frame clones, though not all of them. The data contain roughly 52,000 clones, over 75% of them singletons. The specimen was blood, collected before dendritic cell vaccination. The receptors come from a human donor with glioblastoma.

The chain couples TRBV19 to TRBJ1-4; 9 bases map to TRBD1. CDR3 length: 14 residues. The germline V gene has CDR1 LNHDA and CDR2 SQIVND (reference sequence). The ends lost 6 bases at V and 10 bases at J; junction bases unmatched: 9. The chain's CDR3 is CASRQGQGQGKLFF. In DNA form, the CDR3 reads TGTGCCAGTAGACAGGGACAGGGACAGGGAAAACTGTTTTTT.

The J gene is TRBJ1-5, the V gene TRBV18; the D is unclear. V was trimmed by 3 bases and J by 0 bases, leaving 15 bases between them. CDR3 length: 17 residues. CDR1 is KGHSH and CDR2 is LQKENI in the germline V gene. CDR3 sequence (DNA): TGTGCCAGCTCACCTTTGGCGACGGGAATTAGCAATCAGCCCCAGCATTTT. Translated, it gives CASSPLATGISNQPQHF.

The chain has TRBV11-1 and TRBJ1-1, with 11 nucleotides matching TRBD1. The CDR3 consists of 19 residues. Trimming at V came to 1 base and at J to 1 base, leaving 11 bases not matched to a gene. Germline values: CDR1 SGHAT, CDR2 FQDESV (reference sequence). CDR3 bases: TGTGCCAGCAGCTTAGGGACAGGGGGCGCGATTTGGGGGAACACTGAAGCTTTCTTT. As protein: CASSLGTGGAIWGNTEAFF.

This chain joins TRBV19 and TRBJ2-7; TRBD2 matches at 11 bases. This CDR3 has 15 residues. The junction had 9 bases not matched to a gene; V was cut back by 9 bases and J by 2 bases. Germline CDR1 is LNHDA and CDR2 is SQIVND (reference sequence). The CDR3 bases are TGTGCCAGCCGATCGACTAGCGGGACTCCCTACGAGCAGTACTTC. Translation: CASRSTSGTPYEQYF.

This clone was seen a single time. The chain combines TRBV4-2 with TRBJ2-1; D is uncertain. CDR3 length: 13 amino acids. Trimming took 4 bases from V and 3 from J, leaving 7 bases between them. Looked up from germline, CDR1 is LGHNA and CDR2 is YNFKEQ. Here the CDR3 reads CASSPSSYNEQFF. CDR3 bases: TGTGCCAGCAGCCCCTCTAGCTACAATGAGCAGTTCTTC.

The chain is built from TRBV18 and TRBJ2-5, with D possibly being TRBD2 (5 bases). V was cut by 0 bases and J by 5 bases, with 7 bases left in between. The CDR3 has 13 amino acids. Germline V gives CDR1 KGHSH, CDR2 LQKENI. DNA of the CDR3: TGTGCCAGCTCACCACCGTCTAGCGAGACCCAGTACTTC. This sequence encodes CASSPPSSETQYF.

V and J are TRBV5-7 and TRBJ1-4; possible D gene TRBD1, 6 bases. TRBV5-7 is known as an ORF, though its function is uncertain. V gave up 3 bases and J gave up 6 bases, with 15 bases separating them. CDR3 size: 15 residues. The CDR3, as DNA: TGTGCCAGCAGCTGCGGACAGTACGCGTATGAAAAACTGTTTTTT. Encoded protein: CASSCGQYAYEKLFF.